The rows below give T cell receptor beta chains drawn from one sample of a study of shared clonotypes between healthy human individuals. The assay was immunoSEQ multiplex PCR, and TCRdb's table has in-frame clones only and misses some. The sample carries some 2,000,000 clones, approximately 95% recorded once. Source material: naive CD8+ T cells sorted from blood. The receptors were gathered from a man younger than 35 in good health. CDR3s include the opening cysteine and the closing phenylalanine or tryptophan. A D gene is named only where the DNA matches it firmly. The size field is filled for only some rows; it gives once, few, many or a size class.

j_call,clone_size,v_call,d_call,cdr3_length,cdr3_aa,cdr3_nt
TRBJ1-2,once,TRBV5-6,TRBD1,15,CASSGWGQGSEGYTF,TGTGCCAGCAGTGGTTGGGGACAGGGATCTGAAGGCTACACCTTC
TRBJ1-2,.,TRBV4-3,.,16,CASSQDWWGEIYGYTF,TGCGCCAGCAGCCAAGACTGGTGGGGGGAAATCTATGGCTACACCTTC
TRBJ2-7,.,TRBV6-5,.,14,CASSYTGESYEQYF,TGTGCCAGCAGTTACACGGGGGAGTCGTACGAGCAGTACTTC
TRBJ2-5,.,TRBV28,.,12,CASSEMGETQYF,TGTGCCAGCAGCGAAATGGGGGAGACCCAGTACTTC
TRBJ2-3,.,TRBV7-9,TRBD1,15,CASSPTGTSTDTQYF,TGTGCCAGCAGCCCGACAGGGACAAGCACAGATACGCAGTATTTT
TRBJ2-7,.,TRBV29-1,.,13,CSVLSGTSYEQYF,TGCAGCGTTCTATCCGGGACCTCCTACGAGCAGTACTTC
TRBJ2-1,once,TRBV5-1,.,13,CASSVWAGNEQFF,TGCGCCAGCAGTGTATGGGCCGGGAATGAGCAGTTCTTC
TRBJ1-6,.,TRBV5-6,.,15,CASSLGSALNSPLHF,TGTGCCAGCAGCTTGGGGTCCGCTCTTAATTCACCCCTCCACTTT
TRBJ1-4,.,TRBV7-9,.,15,CASSRVKGTNEKLFF,TGTGCCAGCAGCCGAGTAAAGGGCACTAATGAAAAACTGTTTTTT
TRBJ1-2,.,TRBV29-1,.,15,CSVESYVQGSGGYTF,TGCAGCGTTGAATCATATGTACAGGGTAGCGGTGGCTACACCTTC
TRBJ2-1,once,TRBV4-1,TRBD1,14,CASSQWTGNNEQFF,TGCGCCAGCAGCCAATGGACAGGGAACAATGAGCAGTTCTTC
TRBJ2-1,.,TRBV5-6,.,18,CASSFELGGGRGYNEQFF,TGTGCCAGCAGCTTTGAGCTTGGGGGAGGCAGGGGTTACAATGAGCAGTTCTTC
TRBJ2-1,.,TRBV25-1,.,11,CASSQINEQFF,TGTGCCAGCAGTCAAATTAATGAGCAGTTCTTC
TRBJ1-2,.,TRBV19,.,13,CASSIQGRDGYTF,TGTGCCAGTAGTATACAGGGAAGGGATGGCTACACCTTC
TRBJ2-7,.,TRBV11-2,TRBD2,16,CASSHRGGGNYYEQYF,TGTGCCAGCAGCCACCGCGGCGGGGGGAACTACTACGAGCAGTACTTC
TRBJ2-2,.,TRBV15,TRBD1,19,CATSRPGQGATTNTGELFF,TGTGCCACCAGCAGGCCGGGACAGGGGGCTACCACGAACACCGGGGAGCTGTTTTTT
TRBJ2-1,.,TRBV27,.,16,CASSVTVDIVYNEQFF,TGTGCCAGCAGTGTCACAGTGGATATTGTTTACAATGAGCAGTTCTTC
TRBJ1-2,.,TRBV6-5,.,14,CASSYSLGEDGYTF,TGTGCCAGCAGTTACTCGCTAGGGGAGGATGGCTACACCTTC
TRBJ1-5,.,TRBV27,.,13,CASSLGINQPQHF,TGTGCCAGCAGTTTAGGAATCAATCAGCCCCAGCATTTT
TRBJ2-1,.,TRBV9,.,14,CASSVDEGVYEQFF,TGTGCCAGCAGCGTAGACGAGGGGGTGTATGAGCAGTTCTTC
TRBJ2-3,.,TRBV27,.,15,CASSSLGSRTDTQYF,TGTGCCAGCAGTTCACTAGGATCGCGCACAGATACGCAGTATTTT
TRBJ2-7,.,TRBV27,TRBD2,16,CASSIVAGASSYEQYF,TGTGCCAGCAGTATAGTAGCGGGAGCGAGCTCCTACGAGCAGTACTTC
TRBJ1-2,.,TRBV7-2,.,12,CASSLAGFGYTF,TGTGCCAGCAGCTTAGCGGGGTTTGGCTACACCTTC
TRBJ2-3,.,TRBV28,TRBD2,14,CATSGAGGTGTQYF,TGTGCCACCTCCGGGGCGGGGGGCACAGGGACGCAGTATTTT
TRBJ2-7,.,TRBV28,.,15,CAIQETGLGSYEQYF,TGTGCCATCCAAGAGACAGGCCTTGGCTCCTACGAGCAGTACTTC
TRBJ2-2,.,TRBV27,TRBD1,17,CASSLSGTGAYTGELFF,TGTGCCAGCAGTTTATCAGGGACAGGGGCGTACACCGGGGAGCTGTTTTTT
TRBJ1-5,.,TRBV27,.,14,CASSFINSNQPQHF,TGTGCCAGCAGCTTCATAAATAGCAATCAGCCCCAGCATTTT
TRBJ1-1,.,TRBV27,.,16,CASSFTRGGMNTEAFF,TGTGCCAGCAGTTTTACCCGAGGGGGTATGAACACTGAAGCTTTCTTT
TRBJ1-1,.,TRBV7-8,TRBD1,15,CASSFYRGGDTEAFF,TGTGCCAGCAGCTTCTACAGGGGAGGGGACACTGAAGCTTTCTTT
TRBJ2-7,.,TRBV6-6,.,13,CASRTGPPYEQYF,TGTGCCAGCAGAACAGGGCCTCCCTACGAGCAGTACTTC
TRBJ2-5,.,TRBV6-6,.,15,CASSPFPRDQETQYF,TGTGCCAGCTCCCCCTTTCCCAGGGACCAAGAGACCCAGTACTTC
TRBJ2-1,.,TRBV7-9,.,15,CASSFPGSTYNEQFF,TGTGCCAGCAGCTTTCCAGGGAGCACCTACAATGAGCAGTTCTTC
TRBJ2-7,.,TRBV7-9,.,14,CASSLEETRGEQYF,TGTGCCAGCAGCCTCGAGGAGACTCGGGGCGAGCAGTACTTC
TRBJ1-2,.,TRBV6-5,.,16,CASSYSTRGLNYGYTF,TGTGCCAGCAGTTACTCGACTCGGGGACTTAACTATGGCTACACCTTC